Included here is one T cell receptor (beta chain) sequence, with context. Its antigen remains unknown. PCR used 60 Vbeta primers and 13 Jbeta primers. Generated by immunoSEQ multiplex PCR, the TCRdb table keeps only in-frame clones and is missing some. Among around 65,000 clones listed, 70% to 80% were seen once. V dropped 0 bases and J dropped 0; count of bases not matched to a gene: 13. Looked up from germline, CDR1 is MRHNA and CDR2 is SNTAGT. This CDR3 has 20 amino acids. The data stem from a study of cytomegalovirus exposure and HLA in healthy donors. Study-wide points: Approximately 17,000 TCR beta sequences were associated with HLA alleles at 0.05 false discovery rate in a later analysis.

This TCR was recovered from a girl between 5 and 17 years old in good health and CMV-seropositive. J is TRBJ2-3 and V is TRBV6-4; 9 nucleotides align to TRBD2. Material for sequencing was PBMCs. The CDR3 DNA reads TGTGCCAGCAGTGACTCGAAAGCGGGGGGACCGATAAAAAGCACAGATACGCAGTATTTT. Its translation is CASSDSKAGGPIKSTDTQYF.